The clone carrying this T cell receptor beta chain came up a few times. Here immunoSEQ multiplex PCR was the method, and the copy in TCRdb shows in-frame clones only, minus some. The sample includes 1,100,000 or so clones, about 84% seen only once; the top ten take 0.5% to 0.6%. Germline assignment: CDR1 SGHTA and CDR2 FQGNSA. CDR3 length: 16 residues. V was clipped by 5 bases and J by 6 bases; unmatched bases: 12. The sample belongs to a study of shared clonotypes between healthy human individuals. The chain links TRBV7-2 to TRBJ2-2; TRBD1 agrees at 7 bases. The clonotype comes from a man between 18 and 35 years old in good health. Some clones in this sample may be carry-over from other donors' samples. The specimen was memory CD4+ T cells from PBMCs. The subset is: CD45RA-negative fraction. The CDR3 spells CASSVRGTAEPGELFF. The CDR3 nucleotides are TGTGCCAGCAGCGTAAGAGGGACAGCTGAACCCGGGGAGCTGTTTTTT.